This passage covers 15 T cell receptor beta chains from one sample sequenced in a study of identical twins. MiXCR was run by TCRdb on the 5' RACE reads, yielding one entry per CDR3 protein. Of about 200,000 distinct CDR3 sequences listed, more than 9% are singletons. The sequenced sample was memory T cells sorted from blood. These receptors all come from a man aged 50-60 years in good health.

The chain uses TRBV10-3 and TRBJ2-3, with 11 bases fitting TRBD2. Germline V gene lookup returns CDR1 ENHRY and CDR2 SYGVKD. The junction had 5 bases not matched to a gene; V was cut back by 7 bases and J by 2 bases. This CDR3 comprises 15 residues. The CDR3 DNA sequence: TGTGCCATCATGGGGACTAGCGGAGACACAGATACGCAGTATTTT. Translation: CAIMGTSGDTDTQYF.

This clonotype was detected a few times. The chain uses TRBV7-9 and TRBJ2-7; D unclear. Deletions cut 4 bases from V and 0 bases from J, with 10 bases between. Germline CDR1 and CDR2: SEHNR and FQNEAQ (reference sequence). The CDR3 has 14 residues. The CDR3 here is CASSYTASSYEQYF. The CDR3 DNA reads TGTGCCAGCAGCTATACAGCTAGCTCCTACGAGCAGTACTTC.

V and J are TRBV4-2 and TRBJ1-3; D unclear. V was pared by 0 bases and J by 0 bases, with 9 bases between. The CDR3 is 16 amino acids. Germline CDR1 reads LGHNA; CDR2 reads YNFKEQ. CDR3 protein: CASSQELRLSGNTIYF. CDR3 sequence (DNA): TGTGCCAGCAGCCAAGAGTTACGCCTCTCTGGAAACACCATATATTTT.

This clonotype showed up many times. V is TRBV7-2 and J is TRBJ2-7; TRBD2 matches 8 bases. The length of the CDR3 is 14 residues. V dropped 8 bases and J dropped 7; count of bases not matched to a gene: 13. Germline V gene data show CDR1 as SGHTA and CDR2 as FQGNSA. In nucleotides, the CDR3 is TGTGCCAGCTCCCCCCGGGGGGGGCCTGGGGAGCAGTACTTC. This gives the protein CASSPRGGPGEQYF.

This clonotype has a handful of counts. J is TRBJ2-3 and V is TRBV27; 8 bases agree with TRBD2. V shed 3 bases, J shed 4 bases, and the junction held 6 bases outside the gene matches. The length of the CDR3 is 15 residues. Germline V gives CDR1 MNHEY, CDR2 SMNVEV (reference sequence). CDR3 in DNA: TGTGCCAGCAGTTTCTCAGCGGGAGCGGCAGATACGCAGTATTTT. It specifies CASSFSAGAADTQYF.

This clonotype was seen at least ten times. V usage is TRBV4-2 and J usage is TRBJ1-1; D perhaps matches TRBD1 (6 bases). The germline V and J ends were trimmed by 6 bases and 4 bases, with 12 bases remaining between them. CDR3 size: 13 residues. Per germline, CDR1 LGHNA and CDR2 YNFKEQ. CDR3 loop: CASRLQGLTEAFF. CDR3 bases: TGTGCCAGCAGGCTACAGGGACTCACTGAAGCTTTCTTT.

This clonotype was recorded at least ten times. The rearrangement joins TRBV3-1 to TRBJ1-2; a weak D match, TRBD1 (5 bases). V was cut by 4 bases and J by 5 bases, with 17 bases left in between. CDR3 size: 15 residues. Germline values: CDR1 LGHDT, CDR2 YNNKEL (reference sequence). The CDR3 DNA follows: TGTGCCAGCAGCCTTGGGGGGTCACGCTTTTATGGCTACACCTTC. Amino acids: CASSLGGSRFYGYTF.

About this clonotype itself: A much larger clone lies a single base off, so this may be a read error. V usage is TRBV29-1 and J usage is TRBJ1-1; 11 bases are shared with TRBD1. The CDR3 sequence is 16 residues long. CDR1 is SQVTM and CDR2 is ANQGSEA in the germline V gene. Trimming cost V 4 bases and J 5 bases; bases outside gene matches: 12. This chain's CDR3 is CSVVSDGQGALTEAFF. CDR3 coding DNA: TGCAGCGTTGTTTCGGATGGACAGGGGGCCTTGACTGAAGCTTTCTTT.

This clonotype was seen a handful of times. The genes are TRBV27 and TRBJ2-3; no clear D. This CDR3 spans 12 amino acids. Per the germline V gene, CDR1 is MNHEY and CDR2 is SMNVEV (reference sequence). The germline V and J ends were trimmed by 7 bases and 2 bases, with 7 bases remaining between them. The CDR3 DNA reads as TGTGCCAGCAAGAGAGACACAGATACGCAGTATTTT. Translating gives CASKRDTDTQYF.

On this clonotype itself: A much larger clone lies one base from this, so it may be a read error. V and J are TRBV6-2 or TRBV6-3 and TRBJ1-2, with a weak D call TRBD1 (5 bases). The CDR3 covers 17 residues. CDR1 and CDR2 (germline): MNHEY, SVGEGT. The CDR3: CASSYSNLGRQSYGYIF. Written as DNA, the CDR3 is TGTGCCAGCAGTTACTCCAATTTGGGACGGCAATCCTATGGCTACATCTTC.

This chain uses TRBV2 with TRBJ1-2; D ambiguous. The germline CDR1 and CDR2 sequences are SNHLY and FYNNEI. The CDR3 runs to 15 residues. The V end lost 1 base, the J end lost 0 bases, and 9 bases lay between the germline ends. The CDR3: CASSEVPATNYGYTF. CDR3 in DNA: TGTGCCAGCAGTGAAGTTCCAGCCACTAACTATGGCTACACCTTC.

The rearrangement uses TRBV20-1 and TRBJ2-1; D call uncertain. With 1 base removed from V and 0 bases from J, the gap between germline ends came to 10 bases. The germline V gene has CDR1 DFQATT and CDR2 SNEGSKA (reference sequence). The CDR3 extends over 15 amino acids. The CDR3 coding sequence is TGCAGTGCTAGAGTTGGGGTGAGCTCCTACAATGAGCAGTTCTTC. Translation: CSARVGVSSYNEQFF.

Comment on this clonotype: One end of the junction is discordant with germline, which a read error may explain. The chain is built from TRBV24-1 and TRBJ1-1; D remains ambiguous. This CDR3 is 11 amino acids long. Germline CDR1 and CDR2: KGHDR and SFDVKD. DNA of the CDR3: TGTGCCACCAGTGAAGGCACAAGCTTCATCTTT. This codes for CATSEGTSFIF.

This clonotype was seen more than once but under ten times. The chain employs TRBV7-2 and TRBJ1-4, with D possibly being TRBD1 (6 bases). The V and J ends lost 4 bases and 1 base respectively, with 7 bases between them. This CDR3 region has 14 residues. Germline CDR1 and CDR2: SGHTA and FQGNSA. The DNA for the CDR3 is TGTGCCAGCAGCTGGGGGCGAACTAATGAAAAACTGTTTTTT. Translation gives CASSWGRTNEKLFF.

Details on this clonotype: A junction boundary mismatches the germline segment, possibly from a read error. The J gene is TRBJ2-7, the V gene TRBV7-9; D is perhaps TRBD1 (5 bases). The CDR3 has 11 residues. CDR1 SEHNR and CDR2 FQNEAQ come from the germline V gene (reference sequence). CDR3 sequence: CASSLYDRPTF. DNA for the CDR3: TGTGCCAGCAGCTTATACGACAGACCCACCTTC.